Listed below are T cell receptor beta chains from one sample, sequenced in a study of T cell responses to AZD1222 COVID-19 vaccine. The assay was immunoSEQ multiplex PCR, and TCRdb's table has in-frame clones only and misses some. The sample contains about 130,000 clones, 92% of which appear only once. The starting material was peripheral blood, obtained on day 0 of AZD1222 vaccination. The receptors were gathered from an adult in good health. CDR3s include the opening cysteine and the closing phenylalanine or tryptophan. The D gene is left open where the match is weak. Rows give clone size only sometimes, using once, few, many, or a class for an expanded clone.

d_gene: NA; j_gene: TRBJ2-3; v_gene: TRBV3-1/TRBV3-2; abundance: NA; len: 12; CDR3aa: CASSQAPDTQYF; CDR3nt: TGTGCCAGCAGCCAAGCCCCAGATACGCAGTATTTT
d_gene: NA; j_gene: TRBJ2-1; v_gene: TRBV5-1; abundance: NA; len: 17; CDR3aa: CASSLGVSAANYNAQFF; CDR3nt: TGCGCCAGCAGCTTGGGAGTTTCAGCCGCCAATTACAATGCGCAGTTCTTC
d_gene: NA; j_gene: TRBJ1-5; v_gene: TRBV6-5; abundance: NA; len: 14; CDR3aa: CASQRGEGNQPQHF; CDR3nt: TGTGCCAGCCAGAGGGGTGAGGGCAATCAGCCCCAGCATTTT
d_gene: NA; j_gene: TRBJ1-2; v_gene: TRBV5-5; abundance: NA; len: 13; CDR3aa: CASSLGTYYGYTF; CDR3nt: TGTGCCAGCAGCCTGGGGACCTACTATGGCTACACCTTC
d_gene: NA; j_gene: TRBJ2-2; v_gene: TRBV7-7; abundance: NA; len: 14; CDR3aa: CASSLESGSGELFF; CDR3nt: TGTGCTAGCAGCTTAGAATCGGGCTCCGGGGAGCTGTTTTTT
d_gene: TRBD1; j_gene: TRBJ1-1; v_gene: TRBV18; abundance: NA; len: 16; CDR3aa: CASSPRTGKSNTEAFF; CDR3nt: TGTGCCAGCTCACCGAGGACAGGGAAGTCTAATACTGAAGCTTTCTTT
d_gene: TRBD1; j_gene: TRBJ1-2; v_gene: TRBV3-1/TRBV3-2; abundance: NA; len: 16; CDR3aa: CASSQDPRDSNYGYTF; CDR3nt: TGTGCCAGCAGCCAAGATCCCAGGGACAGTAACTATGGCTACACCTTC
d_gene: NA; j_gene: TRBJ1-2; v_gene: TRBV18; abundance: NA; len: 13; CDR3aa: CASSPPEGYGYTF; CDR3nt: TGTGCCAGCTCACCACCGGAAGGCTATGGCTACACCTTC
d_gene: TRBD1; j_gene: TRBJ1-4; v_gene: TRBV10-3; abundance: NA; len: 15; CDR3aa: CAISTGTGVLQKLFF; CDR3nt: TGTGCCATCAGTACCGGGACAGGGGTTTTGCAAAAACTGTTTTTT
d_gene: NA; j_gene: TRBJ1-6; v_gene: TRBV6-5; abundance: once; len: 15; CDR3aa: CASSYGAGRYSPLHF; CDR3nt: TGTGCCAGCAGTTACGGAGCAGGGAGATATTCACCCCTCCACTTT
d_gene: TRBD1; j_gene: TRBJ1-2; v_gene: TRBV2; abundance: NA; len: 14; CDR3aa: CASRLGQGDYGYTF; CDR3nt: TGTGCCAGCAGACTTGGACAGGGGGACTATGGCTACACCTTC
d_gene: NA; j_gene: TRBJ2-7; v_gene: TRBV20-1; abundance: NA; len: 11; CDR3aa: CSAAGTYEQYF; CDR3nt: TGCAGTGCGGCGGGCACCTACGAGCAGTACTTC
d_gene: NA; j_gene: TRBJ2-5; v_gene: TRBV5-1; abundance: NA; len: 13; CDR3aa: CASSFASEETQYF; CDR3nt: TGCGCCAGCAGCTTTGCCAGCGAAGAGACCCAGTACTTC
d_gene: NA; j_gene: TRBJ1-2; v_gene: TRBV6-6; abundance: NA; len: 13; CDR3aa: CASSRQRDYGYTF; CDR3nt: TGTGCCAGCAGTCGACAGCGTGACTATGGCTACACCTTC
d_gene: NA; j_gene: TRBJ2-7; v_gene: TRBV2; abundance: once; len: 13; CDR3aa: CASSSGPAYEQYF; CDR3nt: TGTGCCAGCAGTTCGGGCCCCGCCTACGAGCAGTACTTC
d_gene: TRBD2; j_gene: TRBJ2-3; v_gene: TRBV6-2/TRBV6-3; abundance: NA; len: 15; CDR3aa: CASSPKRGGTDTQYF; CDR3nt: TGTGCCAGCAGTCCAAAGCGGGGGGGCACAGATACGCAGTATTTT
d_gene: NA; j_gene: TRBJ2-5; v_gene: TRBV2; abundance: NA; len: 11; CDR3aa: CASSDLGTQYF; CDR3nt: TGTGCCAGCAGTGACCTGGGGACCCAGTACTTC
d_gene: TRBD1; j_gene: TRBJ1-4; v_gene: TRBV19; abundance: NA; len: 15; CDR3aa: CASSPPGQGIEKLFF; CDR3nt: TGTGCCAGTAGCCCTCCGGGACAGGGGATTGAAAAACTGTTTTTT
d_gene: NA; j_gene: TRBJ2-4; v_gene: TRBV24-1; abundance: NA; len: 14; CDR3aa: CATSDATAKNIQYF; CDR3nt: TGTGCCACCAGTGATGCGACGGCCAAAAACATTCAGTACTTC
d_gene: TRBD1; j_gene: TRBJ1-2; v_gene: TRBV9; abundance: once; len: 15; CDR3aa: CASSVAQGANYGYTF; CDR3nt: TGTGCCAGCAGCGTAGCTCAGGGGGCAAACTATGGCTACACCTTC
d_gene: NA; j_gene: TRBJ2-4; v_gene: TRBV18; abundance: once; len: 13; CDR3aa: CASSPTAENIQYF; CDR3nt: TGTGCCAGCTCACCGACAGCGGAAAACATTCAGTACTTC
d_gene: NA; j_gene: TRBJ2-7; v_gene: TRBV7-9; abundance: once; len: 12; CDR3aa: CASSFLTYEQYF; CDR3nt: TGTGCCAGCAGCTTCCTTACCTACGAGCAGTACTTC
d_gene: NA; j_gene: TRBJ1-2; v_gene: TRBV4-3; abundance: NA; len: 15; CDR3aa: CASSQGDRQNYGYTF; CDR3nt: TGCGCCAGCAGCCAAGGGGACCGACAGAACTATGGCTACACCTTC
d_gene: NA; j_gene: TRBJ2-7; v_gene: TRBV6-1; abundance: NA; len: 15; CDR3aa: CASQYRELGSYEQYF; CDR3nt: TGTGCCAGTCAATACCGGGAGTTAGGGTCCTACGAGCAGTACTTC
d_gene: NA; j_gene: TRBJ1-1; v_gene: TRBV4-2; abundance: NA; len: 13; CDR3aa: CASNGLFGTEAFF; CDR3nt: TGTGCCAGCAATGGGCTATTTGGCACTGAAGCTTTCTTT
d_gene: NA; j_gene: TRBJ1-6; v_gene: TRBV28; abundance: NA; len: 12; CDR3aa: CASSVIVSPLHF; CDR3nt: TGTGCCAGCAGTGTGATAGTGTCACCCCTCCACTTT
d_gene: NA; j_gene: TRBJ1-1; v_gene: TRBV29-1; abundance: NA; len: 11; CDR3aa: CSVMSLEIAFF; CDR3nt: TGCAGCGTTATGTCTCTGGAGATAGCTTTCTTT
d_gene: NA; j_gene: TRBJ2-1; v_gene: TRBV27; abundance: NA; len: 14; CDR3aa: CASSLDPLGNEQFF; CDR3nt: TGTGCCAGCAGTTTAGATCCCCTAGGGAATGAGCAGTTCTTC
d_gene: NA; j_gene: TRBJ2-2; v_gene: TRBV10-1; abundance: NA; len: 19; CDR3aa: CASINPYDMAGRNTGELFF; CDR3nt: TGCGCCAGCATAAACCCCTATGATATGGCGGGGCGGAACACCGGGGAGCTGTTTTTT
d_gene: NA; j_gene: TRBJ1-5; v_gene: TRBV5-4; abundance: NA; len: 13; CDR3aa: CASSLDMVQPQHF; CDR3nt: TGTGCCAGCAGTTTGGACATGGTTCAGCCCCAGCATTTT
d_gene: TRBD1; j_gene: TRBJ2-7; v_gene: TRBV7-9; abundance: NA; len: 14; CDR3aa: CASSAPDRSYEQYF; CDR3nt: TGTGCCAGCAGCGCCCCGGACAGGTCCTACGAGCAGTACTTC